Reported below is one T cell receptor beta chain. CDR3 length: 15 residues. The germline gives CDR1 SEHNR, CDR2 FQNEAQ (reference sequence). V shed 4 bases, J shed 3 bases, and the junction held 9 bases outside the gene matches. This sample is part of a study of control samples from healthy donors and cancer patients. TCRdb's copy holds only in-frame clones and misses some; the assay was immunoSEQ multiplex PCR. The sample carries around 130,000 clones, 75% to 95% recorded once. Sequencing was done on a sample of blood. The receptor was isolated from a man between 18 and 35 years old in good health. The V gene is TRBV7-9, the J gene TRBJ2-7; TRBD1 agrees at 7 bases. The DNA for the CDR3 is TGTGCCAGCAGCTCCCTGACAGGGACCCTCTACGAGCAGTACTTC. It encodes CASSSLTGTLYEQYF. Filled out from reference TRBV7-9 and TRBJ2-7, the complete variable domain reads DTGVSQNPRHKITKRGQNVTFRCDPISEHNRLYWYRQTLGQGPEFLTYFQNEAQLEKSRLLSDRFSAERPKGSFSTLEIQRTEQGDSAMYLCASSSLTGTLYEQYFGPGTRLTVT.